This TCR beta chain was found in a study of T cell repertoires in cytomegalovirus infection. Study-level information: The public TCR beta signatures pointed to both CMV infection and matching HLA type.

Turning to this clonotype: A much more abundant neighbour one base away suggests this may be a read error.

From the reads, TCRdb called clonotypes with MiXCR, one entry per CDR3 protein. The sample records hundreds of thousands of distinct CDR3 sequences, 24% being singletons. CDR1 is MDHEN, CDR2 SYDVKM, per germline. This CDR3 contains 14 residues. The specimen sequenced was CD8+ T cells from PBMCs. The clonotype comes from a human donor in good health (CMV status not recorded). Some clones in this sample may be carry-over from other donors' samples. This chain joins TRBV28 and TRBJ1-2; D gene ambiguous. In nucleotides, the CDR3 is TGTTCCAGCAGTTTATTCCCCGCTAACTATGGCTACACCTTC. This sequence encodes CSSSLFPANYGYTF.